A selection of T cell receptor beta chains follows, all from one sample in a study of vaccination and CD4 T cells after COVID-19. These receptors' targets are unknown. One entry per CDR3 protein, called by TCRdb with MiXCR from the PCR reads. The sample has fewer than 20,000 distinct CDR3 sequences; 73% are singletons. The sample consisted of CD4+ T cells from blood, cultured in vitro. These receptors came from a human donor who had recovered from COVID-19. Both conserved end residues are part of each CDR3. D genes are given only for firm matches. Size is stated for part of the rows, as once, few or many counts, or as a class when the clone is expanded.

j_gene | abundance | v_gene | d_gene | CDR3nt | CDR3aa
TRBJ1-2 | few | TRBV6-5 | - | TGTGCCAGCAGTTACTCTTGGGGGGCCTATGGCTACACCTTC | CASSYSWGAYGYTF
TRBJ2-2 | - | TRBV20-1 | TRBD2 | TGCAGTGCTAGACCGGGACTAGCGGGAGGAACCCCCACCGGGGAGCTGTTTTTT | CSARPGLAGGTPTGELFF
TRBJ1-2 | - | TRBV6-2/TRBV6-3 | - | TGTGCCAGCAGTACGACAATTCGGGACTATGGCTACACCTTC | CASSTTIRDYGYTF
TRBJ2-5 | once | TRBV25-1 | - | TGTGCCAGCAGTATCCCCATGGGAATCCAAGAGACCCAGTACTTC | CASSIPMGIQETQYF
TRBJ2-1 | once | TRBV7-2 | - | TGTGCCAGCAGCTCACATGAGCAGTTCTTC | CASSSHEQFF
TRBJ1-2 | - | TRBV7-2 | - | TGTGCCAGCAGCTTAAATAGGGGGAGTTATGGCTACACCTTC | CASSLNRGSYGYTF
TRBJ2-2 | - | TRBV19 | - | TGTGCCAGTAGTGCTCCGGGGGTACTCACCGGGGAGCTGTTTTTT | CASSAPGVLTGELFF
TRBJ1-5 | - | TRBV20-1 | - | TGCAGTGCTGAGAGATGGAATCAGCCCCAGCATTTT | CSAERWNQPQHF
TRBJ2-5 | - | TRBV28 | - | TGTGCCAGCAGCCCTCAGGGTCACTTCGAGGAGACCCAGTACTTC | CASSPQGHFEETQYF
TRBJ2-7 | - | TRBV20-1 | TRBD2 | TGCAGCGGGGGGACTAGCGGGAGAGGATCCTACGAGCAGTACTTC | CSGGTSGRGSYEQYF
TRBJ2-1 | - | TRBV6-5 | TRBD1 | TGTGCCAGCAGTTACCAGGGGGCTGGCCATGAGCAGTTCTTC | CASSYQGAGHEQFF
TRBJ1-2 | - | TRBV27 | TRBD1 | TGTGCCAGCAGCCGACAGGGGACGAATGGCTACACCTTC | CASSRQGTNGYTF
TRBJ1-3 | once | TRBV27 | - | TGTGCCAGCAGTTTACGAGACTTAAGCTCTGGAAACACCATATATTTT | CASSLRDLSSGNTIYF
TRBJ1-5 | - | TRBV18 | - | TGTGCCAGCTCACCGGGGGGCAATCAGCCCCAGCATTTT | CASSPGGNQPQHF
TRBJ2-3 | - | TRBV28 | - | TGTGCCAGCAGGTCTAACACAGATACGCAGTATTTT | CASRSNTDTQYF
TRBJ2-5 | - | TRBV27 | - | TGTGCCAGCAGTTTTGGGGTTCCGACCCTTCCCAGGCTGTACTTC | CASSFGVPTLPRLYF
TRBJ2-3 | large | TRBV24-1 | TRBD2 | TGTGCCACCGCACGGGGGGGGCGCATGGATACGCAGTATTTT | CATARGGRMDTQYF
TRBJ1-2 | - | TRBV28 | - | TGTGCCAGCGGCACAGGCTATGGCTACACCTTC | CASGTGYGYTF
TRBJ2-7 | - | TRBV12-3/TRBV12-4 | - | TGTGCCAGCAGTGGCGCGGTTCAGGGTAGATACGAGCAGTACTTC | CASSGAVQGRYEQYF
TRBJ2-3 | - | TRBV27 | - | TGTGCCAGCAGACTTGATGGGCGGGGACGACGTAGCACAGATACGCAGTATTTT | CASRLDGRGRRSTDTQYF
TRBJ1-1 | - | TRBV15 | - | TGTGCCACCAGCAGAGGAAGAGGAATCACCTTGAACACTGAAGCTTTCTTT | CATSRGRGITLNTEAFF
TRBJ1-2 | - | TRBV21-1 | - | TGTGCCAGCAGCAAAGACGGCGGCATTGGGGGCTACACCTTC | CASSKDGGIGGYTF
TRBJ2-3 | - | TRBV27 | - | TGTGCCAGCAGTCCCGGCCCAGGGACGACTCATGATACGCAGTATTTT | CASSPGPGTTHDTQYF
TRBJ2-3 | - | TRBV20-1 | TRBD1 | TGCAGTGCTGGGACAGGCACAGATACGCAGTATTTT | CSAGTGTDTQYF
TRBJ1-2 | - | TRBV20-1 | - | TGCAGTGCTAGAGATAGCAGGGGACCTAACTATGGCTACACCTTC | CSARDSRGPNYGYTF
TRBJ2-7 | - | TRBV7-2 | TRBD1 | TGTGCCAGCAGCTTGCGCCCCAGGACAGGTTCCTACGAGCAGTACTTC | CASSLRPRTGSYEQYF
TRBJ2-3 | - | TRBV20-1 | - | TGCAGTGCTAGAGTGCACAGCACAGATACGCAGTATTTT | CSARVHSTDTQYF
TRBJ1-3 | - | TRBV7-6 | - | TGTGCCAGCAGCCATATTAAGGGGGGAGGAAACACCATATATTTT | CASSHIKGGGNTIYF
TRBJ1-1 | - | TRBV7-9 | TRBD1 | TGTGCCAGCAACCCGACAGGGATGAACACTGAAGCTTTCTTT | CASNPTGMNTEAFF
TRBJ2-7 | - | TRBV27 | TRBD1 | TGTGCCAGCATCTCCGCCGGGACAGGGGGCCTCGAGCAGTACTTC | CASISAGTGGLEQYF
TRBJ2-2 | - | TRBV6-1 | - | TGTGCCAGCAGTGAAATTTTACAGGCGGGGTCCGGGGAGCTGTTTTTT | CASSEILQAGSGELFF
TRBJ1-1 | - | TRBV5-5 | TRBD1 | TGTGCCAGCAGCTTCACAGGGGGCCGACCCCAAGCTTTCTTT | CASSFTGGRPQAFF
TRBJ1-6 | - | TRBV6-2/TRBV6-3 | TRBD1 | TGTGCCAGCAGTTACTATGGGACAGCCAATTCACCCCTCCACTTT | CASSYYGTANSPLHF
TRBJ1-5 | - | TRBV29-1 | - | TGCAGCGCTGGGTCGTGGAATCAGCCCCAGCATTTT | CSAGSWNQPQHF
TRBJ1-5 | medium-sized | TRBV7-2 | - | TGTGCCAGCAGCTCCCCCCCGGGTAGTGCCCAGCATTTT | CASSSPPGSAQHF
TRBJ2-5 | large | TRBV6-1 | TRBD2 | TGTGCCAGCAGTCCCTTCCAAAGCGGGACCGGGAGGGAGACCCAGTACTTC | CASSPFQSGTGRETQYF
TRBJ1-3 | - | TRBV2 | - | TGTGCCAGCAGGCCTGGCGGAAACACCATATATTTT | CASRPGGNTIYF
TRBJ2-2 | - | TRBV6-4 | TRBD1 | TGTGCCAGCAGTGATTCCGGACAGGGGGCCGGGGAGCTGTTTTTT | CASSDSGQGAGELFF
TRBJ1-2 | - | TRBV20-1 | - | TGCAGTGCTATTCCCCGTAATCAGGGATTTGTGGGCTATGGCTACACCTTC | CSAIPRNQGFVGYGYTF
TRBJ1-5 | - | TRBV20-1 | - | TGCAGTGTGGGGATCAATCAGCCCCAGCATTTT | CSVGINQPQHF
TRBJ1-2 | - | TRBV6-1 | TRBD1 | TGTGCCAGCAGTCCCAGGACAGGACCCCTAGTCGGGGGCTACACCTTC | CASSPRTGPLVGGYTF
TRBJ1-2 | - | TRBV7-6 | TRBD1 | TGTGCCAGCAGCTTAAGGGGGTCAGGGGGGATCGGCTACACCTTC | CASSLRGSGGIGYTF
TRBJ1-5 | medium-sized | TRBV5-6 | - | TGTGCCAGCAGCTTGGGGCAGGGAGTGATAAGGAATCAGCCCCAGCATTTT | CASSLGQGVIRNQPQHF
TRBJ1-3 | - | TRBV15 | TRBD1 | TGTGCCACCAGTCTAGGGGGCGCTGGAAACACCATATATTTT | CATSLGGAGNTIYF
TRBJ2-3 | - | TRBV7-3 | TRBD1 | TGTGCCAGCAGCATGACCGGGACAGGGGGAAGCACAGATACGCAGTATTTT | CASSMTGTGGSTDTQYF
TRBJ1-5 | - | TRBV6-1 | - | TGTGCCAGCAGCCCAAGGGGGGCTGGCAATCAGCCCCAGCATTTT | CASSPRGAGNQPQHF
TRBJ2-7 | - | TRBV30 | TRBD1 | TGTGCCTGGAGCCGACAGGGGGGAGACGAGCAGTACTTC | CAWSRQGGDEQYF
TRBJ1-5 | - | TRBV6-2/TRBV6-3 | - | TGTGCCAGCACAATCGGTAGGGGAAGGCCTCAGCCCCAGCATTTT | CASTIGRGRPQPQHF
TRBJ1-1 | - | TRBV20-1 | - | TGCAGTGCTAGAGGGGCAGTGAACACTGAAGCTTTCTTT | CSARGAVNTEAFF